This TCR beta chain was recovered during a study of early T cells in non-severe SARS-CoV-2 infection. TCRdb ran MiXCR on the 5' RACE reads and lists one entry per CDR3 protein. Of tens of thousands of distinct CDR3 sequences in the sample, roughly 5.4% were seen once. General observations from the study: Matching with VDJdb favored anti-spike CD8 responses (missing private and CD4 specificities).

This clonotype was recorded many times. Antigen unknown. The TCR comes from an adult who was a healthcare worker with PCR-confirmed SARS-CoV-2 infection or an uninfected control (not recorded which). Sequencing was performed on whole blood, taken at baseline.

The CDR3 nucleotides are TGCAGTGCTAGTGCGGTACACTCCTACAATGAGCAGTTCTTC. Protein: CSASAVHSYNEQFF. The rearrangement uses TRBV20-1 and TRBJ2-1; D is unclear. V was shortened by 3 bases and J by 0 bases, with 9 bases between the two germline ends. The CDR3 is 14 amino acids. Germline CDR1 reads DFQATT; CDR2 reads SNEGSKA (reference sequence).